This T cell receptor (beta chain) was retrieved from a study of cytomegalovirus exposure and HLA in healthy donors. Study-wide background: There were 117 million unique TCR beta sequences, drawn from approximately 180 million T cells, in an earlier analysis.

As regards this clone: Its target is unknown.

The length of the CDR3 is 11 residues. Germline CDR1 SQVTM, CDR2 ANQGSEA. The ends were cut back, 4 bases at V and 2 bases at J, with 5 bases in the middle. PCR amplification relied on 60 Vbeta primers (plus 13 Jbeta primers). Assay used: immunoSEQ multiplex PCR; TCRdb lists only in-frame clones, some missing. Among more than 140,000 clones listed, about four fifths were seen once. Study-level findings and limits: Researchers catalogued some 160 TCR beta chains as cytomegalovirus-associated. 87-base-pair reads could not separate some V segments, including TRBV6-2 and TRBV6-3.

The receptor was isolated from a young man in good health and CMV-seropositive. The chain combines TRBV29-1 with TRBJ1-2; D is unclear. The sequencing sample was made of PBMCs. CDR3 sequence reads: CSVAGNYGYTF. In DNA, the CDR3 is TGCAGCGTTGCCGGGAACTATGGCTACACCTTC.